These 16 T cell receptor beta chains were all obtained from the same sample, sequenced in a study of beta chain features in type 1 diabetes. Sequenced material consisted of expressed TCRB transcripts (all of the isolated RNA was reverse transcribed). Data came from immunoSEQ multiplex PCR; TCRdb stores just in-frame clones and leaves some out. This sample yields under 800,000 clones, of which 15% to 18% are seen a single time; about 0.097% belongs to the top ten. The sequencing input was naive CD4+ T cells from blood. These receptors all stem from a man aged 18 to 35 in good health.

This clone occurred a few times. The V call is TRBV9, the J call TRBJ2-5; 13 bases fit TRBD2. V gave up 2 bases and J gave up 5 bases; unmatched junction bases: 3. Germline CDR1 reads SGDLS; CDR2 reads YYNGEE. There are 15 residues in the CDR3. CDR3: CASSVTSGGRETQYF. The CDR3 DNA reads as TGTGCCAGCAGCGTGACTAGCGGGGGGCGGGAGACCCAGTACTTC.

This clone was picked up a small number of times. The chain recombines TRBV6-5 with TRBJ2-3; D is unresolved. Germline V gives CDR1 MNHEY, CDR2 SVGAGI. The CDR3 covers 13 residues. Trimming pared 5 bases from V and 6 bases from J, leaving 12 bases between. This chain's CDR3 is CASSPLLGDTQYF. The CDR3 bases are TGTGCCAGCAGTCCCCTGTTAGGGGATACGCAGTATTTT.

The DNA for the CDR3 is TGTGCCAGTAGTGGCCCAGGGGGGGCTGAAGCTTTCTTT. Translation: CASSGPGGAEAFF. The chain carries TRBV19 and TRBJ1-1, with TRBD1 identical over 7 bases. The length of the CDR3 is 13 residues. Losses at the gene ends were 5 bases for V and 6 bases for J; bases not matched to a gene: 6. Germline lookup yields CDR1 LNHDA and CDR2 SQIVND (reference sequence).

This clone was seen a few times. In DNA form, the CDR3 reads TGTGCCACTCGGGACAGGGCAACGTCTGGGGCCAACGTCCTGACTTTC. Its protein product is CATRDRATSGANVLTF. This chain links TRBV19 with TRBJ2-6; TRBD1 matches 9 bases. Unmatched junction bases numbered 8, after V lost 10 bases and J lost 1 base. Germline loops: CDR1 LNHDA, CDR2 SQIVND (reference sequence). The CDR3 totals 16 residues.

A few counts support this clone. The V gene is TRBV9, the J gene TRBJ2-7; a weak D match, TRBD1 (6 bases). The CDR3 totals 14 residues. The V gene lost 0 bases and the J gene lost 9 bases, with 16 bases spanning the gap. The V gene's germline CDR1 is SGDLS and CDR2 YYNGEE. As DNA, the CDR3 is TGTGCCAGCAGCGTAGAAGGACAGTTTCTAGGGCAGTACTTC. Its translation is CASSVEGQFLGQYF. Full variable domain (outside the CDR3, taken from reference TRBV9 and TRBJ2-7): DSGVTQTPKHLITATGQRVTLRCSPRSGDLSVYWYQQSLDQGLQFLIQYYNGEERAKGNILERFSAQQFPDLHSELNLSSLELGDSALYFCASSVEGQFLGQYFGPGTRLTVT.

This chain connects TRBV9 to TRBJ1-1; 9 bases are a match to TRBD1. Germline V gene data show CDR1 as SGDLS and CDR2 as YYNGEE. The J segment lost 3 bases and the V segment lost 3 bases, leaving 6 bases of the junction unmatched. The CDR3 totals 15 residues. CDR3 in amino acids: CASSGQDRGYTEAFF. In nucleotides, the CDR3 is TGTGCCAGCAGCGGGCAGGACAGGGGTTACACTGAAGCTTTCTTT.

This chain joins TRBV5-4 and TRBJ1-3; maybe TRBD1 (5 bases). The V gene lost 2 bases and the J gene lost 0 bases, with 15 bases spanning the gap. This CDR3 has 17 amino acids. In germline, CDR1 is SGHNT, CDR2 YYREEE (reference sequence). The CDR3 reads CASSFGTGRNSGNTIYF. Written as DNA, the CDR3 is TGTGCCAGCAGCTTTGGGACGGGACGGAACTCTGGAAACACCATATATTTT.

This clone was observed at least ten times. The rearrangement joins TRBV15 to TRBJ2-5; 7 bases align to TRBD2. V trimming: 6 bases; J trimming: 5 bases; junction bases outside the gene matches: 6. The length of the CDR3 is 13 residues. CDR1 is LNHNV and CDR2 is YYDKDF in the germline V gene (reference sequence). The CDR3: CATSGTKTETQYF. CDR3 sequence (DNA): TGTGCCACCAGTGGGACTAAAACGGAGACCCAGTACTTC.

Only a few counts were recorded for this clone. V gene TRBV30 combines with J gene TRBJ1-2; the D is unclear. Per germline, CDR1 GTSNPN and CDR2 SVGIG (reference sequence). The CDR3 has 12 amino acids. Trimming left V 3 bases short and J 6 bases short, with 11 bases between. Written as DNA, the CDR3 is TGTGCCTGGAGCCGCAAAGCAGATGGCTACACCTTC. This encodes CAWSRKADGYTF.

The chain joins TRBV4-2 to TRBJ1-1; 8 bases line up with TRBD1. The germline gives CDR1 LGHNA, CDR2 YNFKEQ. V was clipped by 5 bases and J by 10 bases; unmatched bases: 9. This CDR3 region has 13 residues. The DNA of the CDR3 is TGTGCCAGCAGCTCCTGGACAGGGTCGGTAGCTTTCTTT. Protein: CASSSWTGSVAFF.

The chain carries TRBV14 and TRBJ2-7; the D gene is possibly TRBD2 (5 bases). Looked up from germline, CDR1 is SGHDN and CDR2 is FVKESK. This CDR3 region has 14 residues. V lost 1 base and J lost 2, with 9 bases in between. The CDR3 DNA is TGTGCCAGCAGCCAAGTGAGGGAGACCTACGAGCAGTACTTC. It specifies CASSQVRETYEQYF.

The CDR3 sequence: CASSLVQEYEQYF. The CDR3 region has the DNA TGCGCCAGCAGCTTGGTCCAGGAATACGAGCAGTACTTC. This chain links TRBV5-1 with TRBJ2-7; no clear D. CDR3 length: 13 residues. Germline V lookup: CDR1 SGHRS, CDR2 YFSETQ. Trimming removed 0 bases at V and 4 bases at J, with 8 bases between.

This clone was seen only a few times. This sequence joins TRBV5-4 and TRBJ2-5; TRBD1 might be the D (7 bases). V dropped 1 base and J dropped 5 bases, with 18 bases sitting between them. The CDR3 extends over 16 amino acids. Germline V CDR1 and CDR2: SGHNT, YYREEE (reference sequence). CDR3 residues: CASSLSWQGGAETQYF. CDR3 sequence (DNA): TGTGCCAGCAGCTTGTCTTGGCAGGGGGGAGCGGAGACCCAGTACTTC.

V is TRBV14 and J is TRBJ1-6; D is undetermined. V lost 6 bases and J lost 0, with 9 bases in between. There are 15 residues in the CDR3. The germline V gene has CDR1 SGHDN and CDR2 FVKESK. Written as DNA, the CDR3 is TGTGCCAGCAGGTTTTCCAGCTCCTATAATTCACCCCTCCACTTT. This codes for CASRFSSSYNSPLHF.

V is TRBV5-1 and J is TRBJ2-1, with D uncertain. CDR3 length: 15 residues. Trimming left V 4 bases short and J 0 bases short, with 11 bases between. CDR1 and CDR2 from the germline V gene are SGHRS and YFSETQ. CDR3 residues: CASSQNQLSYNEQFF. CDR3 nucleotides: TGCGCCAGCAGCCAGAATCAACTCTCCTACAATGAGCAGTTCTTC.

This chain joins TRBV28 and TRBJ1-5; D is unclear. The CDR3 sequence is 12 residues long. Germline loops: CDR1 MDHEN, CDR2 SYDVKM. Trimming left V 7 bases short and J 7 bases short, with 11 bases between. CDR3 sequence reads: CASTAAVQPQHF. The CDR3 DNA follows: TGTGCCAGCACGGCCGCAGTCCAGCCCCAGCATTTT.